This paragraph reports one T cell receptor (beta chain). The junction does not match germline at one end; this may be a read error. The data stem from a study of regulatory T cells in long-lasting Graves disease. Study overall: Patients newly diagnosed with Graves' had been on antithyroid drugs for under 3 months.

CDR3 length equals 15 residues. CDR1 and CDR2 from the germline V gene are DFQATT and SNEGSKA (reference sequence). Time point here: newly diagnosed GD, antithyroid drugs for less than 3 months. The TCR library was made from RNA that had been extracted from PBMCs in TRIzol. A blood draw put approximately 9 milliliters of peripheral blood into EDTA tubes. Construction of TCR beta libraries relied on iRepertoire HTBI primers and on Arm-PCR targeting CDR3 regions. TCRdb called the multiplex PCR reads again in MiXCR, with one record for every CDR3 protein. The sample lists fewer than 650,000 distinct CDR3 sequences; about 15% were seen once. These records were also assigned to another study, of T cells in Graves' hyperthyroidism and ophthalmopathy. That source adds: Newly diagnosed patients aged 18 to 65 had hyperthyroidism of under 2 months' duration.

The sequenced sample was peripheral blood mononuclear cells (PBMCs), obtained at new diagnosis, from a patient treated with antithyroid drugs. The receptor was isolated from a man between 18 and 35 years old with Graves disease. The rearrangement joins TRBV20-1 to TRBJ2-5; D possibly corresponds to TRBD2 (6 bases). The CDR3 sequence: CSALIRRGVQEPQYF. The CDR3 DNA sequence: TGCAGTGCTCTTATCAGGCGCGGGGTCCAAGAGCCCCAGTACTTC.